This is a list of T cell receptor beta chains from one sample in a study of T cell responses to AZD1222 COVID-19 vaccine. Assay used: immunoSEQ multiplex PCR; TCRdb lists only in-frame clones, some missing. The data show around 100,000 clones, about 85% seen once. Specimen: peripheral blood, collected 28 days after the second AZD1222 dose. The receptors come from an adult who received the AZD1222 COVID-19 vaccine. Both conserved end residues are part of each CDR3. The D gene is left open where the match is weak. Rows give clone size only sometimes, using once, few, many, or a class for an expanded clone.

V,size,D,J,DNA,CDR3
TRBV5-1,-,-,TRBJ2-1,TGCGCCAGCAGCTTGACGAGCCAGACTTACAATGAGCAGTTCTTC,CASSLTSQTYNEQFF
TRBV5-5,-,-,TRBJ1-4,TGTGCCAGCACACTCTTAGATAATGAAAAACTGTTTTTT,CASTLLDNEKLFF
TRBV1,-,-,TRBJ1-5,TGCACCAGCAGCCAAGTAGGGTTGACAGAATCGACCTGGCAGCCCCAGCATTTT,CTSSQVGLTESTWQPQHF
TRBV12-3/TRBV12-4,-,-,TRBJ2-2,TGTGCCAGCAGTTTGGCCACCGGGGAGCTGTTTTTT,CASSLATGELFF
TRBV28,-,-,TRBJ1-1,TGTGCCAGCAGAGGAGCTCCCACTGAAGCTTTCTTT,CASRGAPTEAFF
TRBV4-3,-,-,TRBJ1-3,TGCGCCAGCAGCCAAGATCGGGCAGAAACTGGAAACACCATATATTTT,CASSQDRAETGNTIYF
TRBV6-2/TRBV6-3,-,TRBD1,TRBJ2-5,TGTGCCAGCAGTCGAGGACAGGGACAAGAGACCCAGTACTTC,CASSRGQGQETQYF
TRBV14,-,-,TRBJ2-7,TGTGCCAGCAGCCAAGGTCTGCAATACTACGAGCAGTACTTC,CASSQGLQYYEQYF
TRBV19,once,-,TRBJ1-5,TGTGCCAGCGAAGGCAGAGCTGGCCAGCCCCAGCATTTT,CASEGRAGQPQHF
TRBV7-9,-,-,TRBJ2-2,TGTGCCAGCAGCTTAGTTGGGGGGCCCGGCACCGGGGAGCTGTTTTTT,CASSLVGGPGTGELFF
TRBV27,-,TRBD2,TRBJ2-7,TGTGCCAGCAGTCTGGGGGTTCCGGGCCTCAGCGGGAGCTCCCACGAGCAGTACTTC,CASSLGVPGLSGSSHEQYF
TRBV5-6,-,TRBD2,TRBJ2-1,TGTGCCAGCAGCTTGGGAGCGGGAGGGCCACTTGAGCAGTTCTTC,CASSLGAGGPLEQFF
TRBV11-2,once,-,TRBJ2-6,TGTGCCAGCAGCCTGAGTTACTCTGGGGCCAACGTCCTGACTTTC,CASSLSYSGANVLTF
TRBV6-5,-,-,TRBJ1-1,TGTGCCAGCAGTTACGGTATAGACATGAACACTGAAGCTTTCTTT,CASSYGIDMNTEAFF
TRBV6-5,-,TRBD2,TRBJ2-7,TGTGCCAGCAGTATCCTAGCGGGAGGGGCGAACGAGCAGTACTTC,CASSILAGGANEQYF
TRBV6-1,-,TRBD2,TRBJ2-7,TGTGCCAGCAATCTAGCGGGAGAAATGTACGAGCAGTACTTC,CASNLAGEMYEQYF
TRBV15,-,-,TRBJ1-4,TGTGCCACCAGCTCCCGGGAGGAAAAACTGTTTTTT,CATSSREEKLFF
TRBV7-3,-,TRBD1,TRBJ2-7,TGTGCCAGCAGCCCCGGGACAGGGGGCCATCGGCAGTACTTC,CASSPGTGGHRQYF
TRBV4-3,-,TRBD1,TRBJ2-1,TGCGCCAGCAGCCGTGGTGCGGGACAGGGACGCTCCTACAATGAGCAGTTCTTC,CASSRGAGQGRSYNEQFF
TRBV28,-,TRBD2,TRBJ2-1,TGTGCCAGCAGTTTAATAGCGGGAGGCTACAATGAGCAGTTCTTC,CASSLIAGGYNEQFF
TRBV4-1,once,-,TRBJ2-7,TGCGCCAGCAGCCAGAGACAGGCAACCTCCTACGAGCAGTACTTC,CASSQRQATSYEQYF
TRBV4-1,-,-,TRBJ1-6,TGCGCCAGCAGCCAAGTCAGGGAGAATTCACCCCTCCACTTT,CASSQVRENSPLHF
TRBV7-2,-,-,TRBJ1-6,TGTGCCAGCAGCTTTAGGCCCAGTGGATCACCCCTCCACTTT,CASSFRPSGSPLHF
TRBV30,-,TRBD1,TRBJ1-6,TGTGCCTGGAGTGGGACAGGGGGTAATTCACCCCTCCACTTT,CAWSGTGGNSPLHF
TRBV24-1,-,-,TRBJ1-1,TGTGCCACCAGTGCCCACGACAGACATGAAGCTTTCTTT,CATSAHDRHEAFF
TRBV10-3,few,-,TRBJ1-4,TGTGCCATCAGTGAGGGCGGCAGGGCTGGTTCTAATGAAAAACTGTTTTTT,CAISEGGRAGSNEKLFF
TRBV11-2,-,-,TRBJ2-1,TGTGCCAGCAGCCCAGGGACTGACTCGGAGCAGTTCTTC,CASSPGTDSEQFF
TRBV6-2/TRBV6-3,-,TRBD2,TRBJ2-3,TGTGCCAGCAGTGACACTAGCGATTCTCACACAGATACGCAGTATTTT,CASSDTSDSHTDTQYF
TRBV18,-,-,TRBJ2-7,TGTGCCAGCTCACCAGGGGAGGCTGGGGAGCAGTACTTC,CASSPGEAGEQYF
TRBV5-1,-,TRBD1,TRBJ2-1,TGCGCCAGCAGCTTGGTGGGACAGGGGTCCTACAATGAGCAGTTCTTC,CASSLVGQGSYNEQFF
TRBV27,-,-,TRBJ2-5,TGTGCCAGGGAGGGCAAAGAGACCCAGTACTTC,CAREGKETQYF
TRBV20-1,-,-,TRBJ1-6,TGCAGTGCTAGTTTTGGCCTGGGTAGTTCACCCCTCCACTTT,CSASFGLGSSPLHF
TRBV28,-,TRBD1,TRBJ1-5,TGTGCCAGCAGTTTAGGGACAGGGATCAATCAGCCCCAGCATTTT,CASSLGTGINQPQHF
TRBV4-2,-,-,TRBJ1-3,TGTGCCAGCAGCCAAGATTCCGGGACTGGAAACACCATATATTTT,CASSQDSGTGNTIYF
TRBV4-1,-,TRBD1,TRBJ1-3,TGCGCCAGCAGCCTACTAATGATCTCTACCGGGACAGGCTCTGGAAACACCATATATTTT,CASSLLMISTGTGSGNTIYF
TRBV7-9,once,TRBD2,TRBJ2-3,TGTGCCAGCAGCTTTTCTAGCGGGAGATCAGATACGCAGTATTTT,CASSFSSGRSDTQYF
TRBV11-2,-,-,TRBJ2-7,TGTGCCAGCAGCTTAGAAGGGTCAATTGCCACCTACGAGCAGTACTTC,CASSLEGSIATYEQYF
TRBV5-1,-,TRBD1,TRBJ1-1,TGCGCCAGCAGCCTAAACCCAATCTCAACAGGGGCAAACACTGAAGCTTTCTTT,CASSLNPISTGANTEAFF